This entry lists 9 T cell receptor beta chains sequenced from one sample in a study of regulatory T cells in long-lasting Graves disease. Time point: persistent/refractory GD, antithyroid drugs over 5 years with positive TRAb. Following extraction of RNA from PBMCs, that RNA was used to make the TCR library. With iRepertoire HTBI primers and Arm-PCR of CDR3 regions, TCR beta libraries were built. TCRdb re-called the multiplex PCR reads through MiXCR, storing one row per CDR3 protein. The sample includes some 330,000 distinct CDR3 sequences, roughly 24% seen only once; the top ten take 25% to 30%. This sample comprised peripheral blood mononuclear cells (PBMCs), obtained when the disease was refractory, from a patient treated with antithyroid drugs. These receptors came from a middle-aged woman with Graves disease.

The chain carries TRBV9 and TRBJ2-3, with TRBD1 identical over 8 bases. Unmatched junction bases numbered 4, after V lost 0 bases and J lost 4 bases. The CDR3 totals 15 residues. The V gene's germline CDR1 is SGDLS and CDR2 YYNGEE. For the CDR3, the DNA is TGTGCCAGCAGCGTAGGGCAGGGGGCTGCAGATACGCAGTATTTT. Amino acid sequence: CASSVGQGAADTQYF.

The V and J genes are TRBV6-1 and TRBJ2-7; a possible D gene is TRBD1 (6 bases). The V and J ends lost 2 bases and 7 bases respectively, with 15 bases between them. The CDR3 contains 14 residues. In germline, CDR1 is MNHNS, CDR2 SASEGT. CDR3 loop: CASSEQGRPWEQYF. CDR3 sequence (DNA): TGTGCCAGCAGTGAACAGGGGCGCCCCTGGGAGCAGTACTTC.

This clonotype has a single count. This chain links TRBV28 with TRBJ2-7; 14 bases are shared with TRBD2. The CDR3 totals 18 residues. J lost 2 bases, V lost 5 bases, and 11 bases had no gene match. Germline V gene data show CDR1 as MDHEN and CDR2 as SYDVKM. Here the CDR3 reads CASSLGLAGALITYEQYF. The CDR3 region has the DNA TGTGCCAGCAGTCTGGGACTAGCGGGAGCCCTGATAACCTACGAGCAGTACTTC.

This clonotype was counted a few times. The V gene is TRBV12-3 or TRBV12-4, the J gene TRBJ2-2; TRBD2 is a possible D gene (5 bases). The V gene lost 7 bases and the J gene lost 10 bases, with 10 bases spanning the gap. The CDR3 consists of 11 residues. The CDR3 sequence: CASTFSVELFF. CDR3 DNA sequence: TGTGCCAGCACTTTTAGCGTGGAGCTGTTTTTT.

This clonotype was detected a few times. The V gene is TRBV29-1, the J gene TRBJ1-2; D gene ambiguous. V lost 3 bases and J lost 5, with 13 bases in between. The CDR3 runs to 13 residues. The germline V gene has CDR1 SQVTM and CDR2 ANQGSEA. The CDR3 DNA sequence: TGCAGCGTTGATGCCTCCAGTGCGTATGGCTACACCTTC. This codes for CSVDASSAYGYTF.

This clonotype was counted between two and nine times. The rearrangement links TRBV20-1 to TRBJ2-7; D unclear. CDR1 is DFQATT and CDR2 is SNEGSKA in the germline V gene (reference sequence). Between the trimmed V and J ends, which lost 4 bases and 6 bases, there was a span of 7 bases. This CDR3 spans 10 amino acids. CDR3 nucleotides: TGCAGTGCTACAAACGGCGAGCAGTACTTC. It encodes CSATNGEQYF.

The chain recombines TRBV7-9 with TRBJ2-2; D possibly corresponds to TRBD1 (6 bases). CDR1 is SEHNR, CDR2 FQNEAQ, per germline (reference sequence). Trimming cost V 3 bases and J 8 bases, with 16 bases left between them. CDR3 length: 15 residues. The CDR3 is CASSLGAGIGGELFF. The DNA of the CDR3 is TGTGCCAGCAGCTTGGGGGCAGGGATTGGGGGGGAGCTGTTTTTT. The whole variable domain, filled in from reference TRBV7-9 and TRBJ2-2, reads DTGVSQNPRHKITKRGQNVTFRCDPISEHNRLYWYRQTLGQGPEFLTYFQNEAQLEKSRLLSDRFSAERPKGSFSTLEIQRTEQGDSAMYLCASSLGAGIGGELFFGEGSRLTVL.

V and J are TRBV20-1 and TRBJ2-7, with TRBD2 identical over 13 bases. The CDR3 is made up of 17 amino acids. V trimming: 0 bases; J trimming: 0 bases; junction bases outside the gene matches: 5. The germline V gene has CDR1 DFQATT and CDR2 SNEGSKA (reference sequence). The CDR3 here is CSARDLTSGGSSYEQYF. The DNA of the CDR3 is TGCAGTGCTAGAGATCTGACTAGCGGGGGGAGCTCCTACGAGCAGTACTTC.

Points on this clonotype: Just one base apart from a much larger clone, this may be a read error. The chain joins TRBV5-4 to TRBJ2-5; 7 bases are shared with TRBD2. This CDR3 region has 16 residues. Germline V gene lookup returns CDR1 SGHNT and CDR2 YYREEE (reference sequence). The ends lost 7 bases at V and 2 bases at J; junction bases unmatched: 14. The CDR3 DNA reads as TGTGCCAGCGGCTCGGGAGGTAGACAGAGACAAGAGACCCAGTACTTC. This translates into CASGSGGRQRQETQYF.